Listed below are T cell receptor beta chains from one sample, sequenced in a study of T cell responses to AZD1222 COVID-19 vaccine. Generated by immunoSEQ multiplex PCR, the TCRdb table keeps only in-frame clones and is missing some. The sample lists about 110,000 clones, about nine tenths occurring once. The sample in question was peripheral blood, obtained on day 0 of AZD1222 vaccination. The receptors were gathered from an adult in good health. The CDR3 runs from the conserved cysteine through the conserved F or W. D genes are given only for firm matches. A clone size is listed for some rows: how often the clone was seen (once, few, many), or a class if it is expanded.

V gene	J gene	D gene	clone size	CDR3 DNA	CDR3 protein
TRBV18	TRBJ1-1	TRBD1	few	TGTGCCAGCTCACGACAGGGTGAAAGCACTGAAGCTTTCTTT	CASSRQGESTEAFF
TRBV11-2	TRBJ1-1	NA	few	TGTGCCAGCAGGCTTCTCGGGCGGGGGAAGAACACTGAAGCTTTCTTT	CASRLLGRGKNTEAFF
TRBV29-1	TRBJ2-3	NA	NA	TGCAGCGTTGATGCCCCCCAGGGAACAGATACGCAGTATTTT	CSVDAPQGTDTQYF
TRBV19	TRBJ2-7	NA	NA	TGTGCCAGTAGTATAGAAGGGATCAACGAGCAGTACTTC	CASSIEGINEQYF
TRBV12-3/TRBV12-4	TRBJ1-1	NA	NA	TGTGCCAGCAGTCCGAACAGGATAGGTGAAGCTTTCTTT	CASSPNRIGEAFF
TRBV5-4	TRBJ1-2	TRBD1	NA	TGTGCCAGCAGCTTGACAGGGGTTGGCTACACCTTC	CASSLTGVGYTF
TRBV6-5	TRBJ1-2	NA	NA	TGTGCCAGCAGAACCGGGGCCTCTAACTATGGCTACACCTTC	CASRTGASNYGYTF
TRBV6-5	TRBJ2-3	TRBD2	NA	TGTGCCAGCAGTCGACGGGACTACCGCACAGATACGCAGTATTTT	CASSRRDYRTDTQYF
TRBV7-8	TRBJ1-2	TRBD1	NA	TGTGCCAGCAGCCAAGGACAGGATGGCTACACCTTC	CASSQGQDGYTF
TRBV19	TRBJ2-7	NA	NA	TGTGCCAGTAGTACCTCGGGGCCTTCCCTGGGGAGTTCCTACGAGCAGTACTTC	CASSTSGPSLGSSYEQYF
TRBV18	TRBJ2-7	TRBD1	NA	TGTGCCAGCTCACCGGACAGGGCACACGAGCAGTACTTC	CASSPDRAHEQYF
TRBV14	TRBJ2-7	TRBD1	NA	TGTGCCAGCAGCCAGACAGGGGATCGCTCCTACGAGCAGTACTTC	CASSQTGDRSYEQYF
TRBV2	TRBJ1-1	TRBD1	NA	TGTGCCAGCAGTGGGTCTAGGACGACAGGGACTGAAGCTTTCTTT	CASSGSRTTGTEAFF
TRBV29-1	TRBJ1-1	NA	NA	TGCAGCGTTTCCGGGGGAAGCGCGAACACTGAAGCTTTCTTT	CSVSGGSANTEAFF
TRBV5-4	TRBJ2-5	NA	NA	TGTGCCAGCAGTACTAGAGGGGGCCAAGAGACCCAGTACTTC	CASSTRGGQETQYF
TRBV19	TRBJ1-5	NA	NA	TGTGCCAGTAGTGAAGGGAGTTCCAGGAGGAATCAGCCCCAGCATTTT	CASSEGSSRRNQPQHF
TRBV15	TRBJ1-2	NA	NA	TGTGCCACCAGCAGACTAGGACGGAACTATGGCTACACCTTC	CATSRLGRNYGYTF
TRBV7-9	TRBJ1-5	NA	NA	TGTGCCAGCAGCGTAGCGGGGGTTATGCAGCCCCAGCATTTT	CASSVAGVMQPQHF
TRBV30	TRBJ1-3	NA	NA	TGTGCCTGGAGTACTACAGGGATCTCTGGAAACACCATATATTTT	CAWSTTGISGNTIYF
TRBV14	TRBJ1-6	NA	NA	TGTGCCAGCAGCAAACGGACAGCCCGCTCCTATAATTCACCCCTCCACTTT	CASSKRTARSYNSPLHF
TRBV27	TRBJ2-7	NA	NA	TGTGCCAGCAGTGCCCTTGGGGGAGAAGAGCAGTACTTC	CASSALGGEEQYF
TRBV7-6	TRBJ1-6	TRBD1	NA	TGTGCCAGCAGCCGCACAGGACAGGGAAATTCACCCCTCCACTTT	CASSRTGQGNSPLHF
TRBV6-2/TRBV6-3	TRBJ1-5	NA	NA	TGTGCCAGCAGTTACTCGACAGTCTCTAGCAATCAGCCCCAGCATTTT	CASSYSTVSSNQPQHF
TRBV7-2	TRBJ2-1	TRBD1	NA	TGTGCCAGCAGTAGGACAGGGGGTCAATCCTCCTACAATGAGCAGTTCTTC	CASSRTGGQSSYNEQFF
TRBV7-8	TRBJ2-7	TRBD2	NA	TGTGCCAGCAGCTTAACTAGCGGCTACGAGCAGTACTTC	CASSLTSGYEQYF
TRBV2	TRBJ1-3	NA	once	TGTGCCAGCAGTTCTTTAGGGGTGGGGCAAAACACCATATATTTT	CASSSLGVGQNTIYF
TRBV10-1	TRBJ1-5	TRBD1	NA	TGCGCCAGCAGCAAACAGGGGAACCAGCCCCAGCATTTT	CASSKQGNQPQHF
TRBV5-1	TRBJ2-5	NA	NA	TGCGCCAGCAGCTCCTCACCACAGGACCCGGGGGAGACCCAGTACTTC	CASSSSPQDPGETQYF
TRBV28	TRBJ1-2	NA	NA	TGTGCCAGCGGATGGCCCTTGGAGTCTAACTATGGCTACACCTTC	CASGWPLESNYGYTF
TRBV4-2	TRBJ2-3	TRBD2	once	TGTGCCAGCAGCCAAGTGAGCGGGGGTTACAGCACAGATACGCAGTATTTT	CASSQVSGGYSTDTQYF
TRBV7-8	TRBJ1-5	NA	NA	TGTGCCAGCAGCTTAGAGGGGCTCGGTGTAAATCAGCCCCAGCATTTT	CASSLEGLGVNQPQHF
TRBV19	TRBJ1-1	TRBD1	NA	TGTGCCAGTAGTATAATTCGACAGGGCCCCATGAACACTGAAGCTTTCTTT	CASSIIRQGPMNTEAFF
TRBV29-1	TRBJ2-3	TRBD2	NA	TGCAGCGTTGGGACTAGCGGTAGCACAGATACGCAGTATTTT	CSVGTSGSTDTQYF
TRBV6-5	TRBJ1-2	TRBD1	NA	TGTGCCAGCAGCCAACAGGGGGCGAGTCCATATGGCTACACCTTC	CASSQQGASPYGYTF
TRBV27	TRBJ1-1	TRBD1	NA	TGTGCCAGCAGTCCTCTCCGGACAGGGAGCCCGGGCACTGAAGCTTTCTTT	CASSPLRTGSPGTEAFF
TRBV5-1	TRBJ1-5	NA	NA	TGCGCCAGCAGCCGGGGGGGAGAGAATAGCAATCAGCCCCAGCATTTT	CASSRGGENSNQPQHF
TRBV5-4	TRBJ1-4	NA	NA	TGTGCCAGCAGCCCGAGGGCAGGCGATGAAAAACTGTTTTTT	CASSPRAGDEKLFF
TRBV3-1/TRBV3-2	TRBJ2-7	NA	NA	TGTGCCAGCAGCCTATCGACGGGGACCTACGAGCAGTACTTC	CASSLSTGTYEQYF
TRBV18	TRBJ1-4	NA	once	TGTGCCAGCTCACCATTGCGGGGCGTGGATGAAAAACTGTTTTTT	CASSPLRGVDEKLFF
TRBV2	TRBJ2-7	NA	NA	TGTGCCAGCAGCCGGGCAAGAATTTTGTTC	CASSRARILF
TRBV7-9	TRBJ2-2	NA	NA	TGTGCCAGCAGCTCCCCGCCACCGAACACGAACACCGGGGAGCTGTTTTTT	CASSSPPPNTNTGELFF
TRBV24-1	TRBJ1-1	NA	NA	TGTGCCACCAGTGGGGAGGGTTGGAGGGGCAACACTGAAGCTTTCTTT	CATSGEGWRGNTEAFF
TRBV5-5	TRBJ2-7	TRBD1	NA	TGTGCCAGCAGCTTCCCGGGACAGAACTACGAGCAGTACTTC	CASSFPGQNYEQYF
TRBV27	TRBJ2-7	NA	NA	TGTGCCAGCAGTTTAACGGGGGCTGGGGTCTACGAGCAGTACTTC	CASSLTGAGVYEQYF
TRBV27	TRBJ2-1	NA	NA	TGTGCCAGCAGCAATGCTGTGGGCCAAAACAATGAGCAGTTCTTC	CASSNAVGQNNEQFF
TRBV12-3/TRBV12-4	TRBJ2-7	NA	NA	TGTGCCAGCAGTTTTGGGGAGTCCTACGAGCAGTACTTC	CASSFGESYEQYF
TRBV7-8	TRBJ1-2	NA	NA	TGTGCCAGCAGCCCCCAATCTTCAAACTATGGCTACACCTTC	CASSPQSSNYGYTF
TRBV3-1/TRBV3-2	TRBJ1-6	NA	NA	TGTGCCAGCAGAGGACCCGGGGGTTCACCCCTCCACTTT	CASRGPGGSPLHF
TRBV5-4	TRBJ1-2	TRBD1	NA	TGTGCCAGCAGAGCAGGGGGGCAAGGGTATGGCTACACCTTC	CASRAGGQGYGYTF
TRBV5-1	TRBJ2-1	NA	NA	TGCGCCAGCAGCTTGGCCGGGTCGGGGCGGCCAGGCAATGAGCAGTTCTTC	CASSLAGSGRPGNEQFF
TRBV19	TRBJ2-7	NA	NA	TGTGCCAGTAGCACGGTACTCACAGGCCCCTACGAGCAGTACTTC	CASSTVLTGPYEQYF
TRBV19	TRBJ1-1	NA	NA	TGTGCCAGTAGTATTTGGGGTCAGAACACTGAAGCTTTCTTT	CASSIWGQNTEAFF
TRBV7-9	TRBJ1-1	NA	NA	TGTGCCAGCAGCTCCATTTGGGGGGGTTGGGACACTGAAGCTTTCTTT	CASSSIWGGWDTEAFF
TRBV30	TRBJ1-1	NA	NA	TGTGCCTGGAGAAGGGCAACGAACACTGAAGCTTTCTTT	CAWRRATNTEAFF
TRBV5-4	TRBJ2-3	TRBD2	NA	TGTGCCAGCAGCTTAGCGGGAGGAACAGATACGCAGTATTTT	CASSLAGGTDTQYF